What follows are 27 T cell receptor beta chains derived from one specimen sequenced in a study of blood T cell repertoires in COVID-19. The repertoire was sequenced with immunoSEQ multiplex PCR; TCRdb's copy has only in-frame clones and lacks some. The sample contains approximately 120,000 clones, about 75% of which appear only once. Specimen: peripheral blood. Receptors originate from a man older than 75 with acute or convalescent COVID-19.

V is TRBV5-4 and J is TRBJ2-5; perhaps TRBD2 as D (6 bases). The CDR3 length is 13 residues. Trimming removed 8 bases at V and 5 bases at J, with 16 bases between. Germline lookup yields CDR1 SGHNT and CDR2 YYREEE (reference sequence). For the CDR3, the DNA is TGTGCCAGTTCGTCCGGGGGTAAGGAGACCCAGTACTTC. As protein: CASSSGGKETQYF.

This clone was detected once. This chain links TRBV6-5 with TRBJ1-4; the D gene is possibly TRBD1 (6 bases). Trimming pared 0 bases from V and 7 bases from J, leaving 12 bases between. The CDR3 loop spans 15 amino acids. Germline CDR1 reads MNHEY; CDR2 reads SVGAGI. CDR3 sequence (DNA): TGTGCCAGCAGTTACTCAGCAGGGGTCGGTGAAAAACTGTTTTTT. This gives the protein CASSYSAGVGEKLFF.

The gene calls are TRBV9 and TRBJ2-5, with 9 bases fitting TRBD1. Germline V lookup: CDR1 SGDLS, CDR2 YYNGEE. This CDR3 is 17 amino acids long. Unmatched junction bases numbered 10, after V lost 0 bases and J lost 4 bases. The CDR3 protein is CASSVGRGQGGTETQYF. DNA for the CDR3: TGTGCCAGCAGCGTAGGGCGGGGACAGGGTGGAACAGAGACCCAGTACTTC.

V and J are TRBV3-1 (or the pseudogene TRBV3-2) and TRBJ2-5, with TRBD1 identical over 9 bases. The CDR3 extends over 15 amino acids. J lost 2 bases, V lost 1 base, and 2 bases had no gene match. Germline-derived CDR1 and CDR2 are LGHDT and YNNKEL (reference sequence). The CDR3 region has the DNA TGTGCCAGCAGCCAAGCTGGGACAGGGCAAGAGACCCAGTACTTC. The encoded protein is CASSQAGTGQETQYF.

V is TRBV2 and J is TRBJ1-1; D not certain. CDR3 length equals 13 residues. With 6 bases removed from V and 2 bases from J, the gap between germline ends came to 10 bases. CDR1 and CDR2 (germline): SNHLY, FYNNEI. This CDR3 reads CASRVQINTEAFF. The CDR3 DNA is TGTGCCAGCAGGGTACAAATCAACACTGAAGCTTTCTTT.

The J gene is TRBJ1-6, the V gene TRBV5-1; 12 bases fit TRBD1. The V segment lost 4 bases and the J segment 8 bases; nucleotides outside the gene matches: 4. Germline V gene data show CDR1 as SGHRS and CDR2 as YFSETQ. The CDR3 spans 15 residues. The CDR3 is CASSGGQGAHSPLHF. CDR3 coding DNA: TGCGCCAGCAGCGGGGGACAGGGGGCGCATTCACCCCTCCACTTT.

The chain recombines TRBV6-1 with TRBJ2-7; D perhaps matches TRBD1 (7 bases). The CDR3 has 15 residues. Trimming took off 2 bases at V and 3 bases at J, with 14 bases between the two ends. The V gene's germline CDR1 is MNHNS and CDR2 SASEGT. CDR3: CASSERPGGLYEQYF. CDR3 nucleotides: TGTGCCAGCAGTGAAAGGCCAGGGGGGCTCTACGAGCAGTACTTC.

This clone was detected many times. The genes are TRBV7-9 and TRBJ1-3, with 7 positions matching TRBD1. The CDR3 sequence is 14 residues long. Unmatched junction bases numbered 4, after V lost 6 bases and J lost 2 bases. Germline loops: CDR1 SEHNR, CDR2 FQNEAQ (reference sequence). The CDR3 nucleotides read TGTGCCAGCAGGGTCAGGGGGACTGGAAACACCATATATTTT. The encoded protein is CASRVRGTGNTIYF.

This chain joins TRBV27 and TRBJ1-4; 9 positions match TRBD1. Germline trimming cut 4 bases from V and 10 bases from J; bases unmatched to any gene: 13. This CDR3 is 16 amino acids long. The V gene's germline CDR1 is MNHEY and CDR2 SMNVEV (reference sequence). CDR3 bases: TGTGCCAGCAGTTCCACCTACAGGGGGCGTTCAGGAAAACTGTTTTTT. Its protein product is CASSSTYRGRSGKLFF.

V is TRBV5-1 and J is TRBJ2-3, with D unresolved. This CDR3 is 12 amino acids long. Germline CDR1 is SGHRS and CDR2 is YFSETQ. V lost 7 bases to trimming and J lost 1 base, with 7 bases between them. The CDR3, as DNA: TGCGCCAGCGGAACAGGCACAGATACGCAGTATTTT. Protein: CASGTGTDTQYF.

The gene calls are TRBV5-1 and TRBJ2-7; D possibly corresponds to TRBD1 (6 bases). The CDR3 length is 13 residues. Germline V gene lookup returns CDR1 SGHRS and CDR2 YFSETQ. Between the trimmed V and J ends, which lost 4 bases and 4 bases, there was a span of 12 bases. For the CDR3, the DNA is TGCGCCAGCAGCCATTCTACAGGGTACGAGCAGTACTTC. This codes for CASSHSTGYEQYF.

This clone appeared a single time. The CDR3 spells CASSQLAGAYNEQFF. The CDR3 coding sequence is TGCGCCAGCAGCCAACTAGCGGGGGCCTACAATGAGCAGTTCTTC. V is TRBV4-1 and J is TRBJ2-1; TRBD2 agrees at 10 bases. Germline assignment: CDR1 MGHRA and CDR2 YSYEKL. The CDR3 has 15 residues. V was pared by 2 bases and J by 2 bases, with 0 bases of the junction left unmatched.

This clone was detected once. The sample holds other DNA sequences that translate to the same CDR3. The J gene is TRBJ2-7, the V gene TRBV9, with 8 bases fitting TRBD1. V lost 0 bases to trimming and J lost 7 bases; unmatched junction nucleotides: 6. Per the germline V gene, CDR1 is SGDLS and CDR2 is YYNGEE. The CDR3 is 14 amino acids. DNA for the CDR3: TGTGCCAGCAGCGTAGGGCAGGGGGCATATGAGCAGTACTTC. Residues: CASSVGQGAYEQYF.

The sample holds one count of this clone. The V gene is TRBV3-1 (or the pseudogene TRBV3-2), the J gene TRBJ2-1, with TRBD1 identical over 7 bases. The CDR3 covers 13 residues. With 3 bases clipped from V and 12 bases from J, the junction kept 8 bases outside the gene matches. CDR1 is LGHDT, CDR2 YNNKEL, per germline (reference sequence). Here the CDR3 reads CASSQSPGTAQFF. The DNA for the CDR3 is TGTGCCAGCAGCCAGTCCCCGGGGACAGCGCAGTTCTTC.

The chain has TRBV11-2 and TRBJ2-7; D is uncertain. CDR1 and CDR2 from the germline V gene are SGHAT and FQNNGV. Trimming pared 5 bases from V and 6 bases from J, leaving 11 bases between. The CDR3 runs 12 residues. CDR3 DNA: TGTGCCAGCAGCCCTTCTACTCGCGAGCAGTACTTC. Its protein is CASSPSTREQYF.

The chain uses TRBV19 and TRBJ2-2, with D perhaps matching TRBD2 (6 bases). V dropped 4 bases and J dropped 8 bases, with 26 bases sitting between them. CDR1 is LNHDA and CDR2 is SQIVND in the germline V gene (reference sequence). This CDR3 has 18 amino acids. The CDR3 reads CASSTRLGGDTSYGELFF. In DNA form, the CDR3 reads TGTGCCAGTAGTACCCGCCTGGGGGGAGATACCTCTTATGGGGAGCTGTTTTTT.

The genes are TRBV5-1 and TRBJ2-1; D is unresolved. CDR1 and CDR2 (germline): SGHRS, YFSETQ. CDR3 size: 13 residues. V lost 3 bases and J 0 bases, leaving 4 bases between the germline ends. CDR3 residues: CASSSSSYNEQFF. The CDR3, as DNA: TGCGCCAGCAGCTCTAGCTCCTACAATGAGCAGTTCTTC.

V is TRBV6-2 or TRBV6-3 and J is TRBJ2-7; 7 bases are a match to TRBD1. J gave up 6 bases and V 5 bases, and 7 bases lay outside the gene matches. The CDR3 is 13 amino acids. In germline, CDR1 is MNHEY, CDR2 SVGEGT. CDR3 sequence (DNA): TGTGCCAGCAGTAGTACAGGGGAACGCGAGCAGTACTTC. Translating it yields CASSSTGEREQYF.

This chain links TRBV27 with TRBJ1-5, with D unresolved. Germline V gene lookup returns CDR1 MNHEY and CDR2 SMNVEV (reference sequence). Trimming removed 3 bases at V and 5 bases at J, with 11 bases between. The CDR3 has 14 residues. CDR3 protein: CASSLVKEYQPQHF. CDR3 nucleotides: TGTGCCAGCAGTTTGGTGAAGGAGTATCAGCCCCAGCATTTT.

This clone appeared a few times. This chain connects TRBV19 to TRBJ2-7; perhaps TRBD2 as D (5 bases). The CDR3 covers 14 residues. In germline, CDR1 is LNHDA, CDR2 SQIVND (reference sequence). Trimming removed 1 base at V and 1 base at J, with 8 bases between. The CDR3 reads CASSIAGNSYEQYF. The CDR3 DNA reads as TGTGCCAGTAGTATAGCGGGGAATTCCTACGAGCAGTACTTC. Drawing the rest from reference TRBV19 and TRBJ2-7, the complete variable domain is DGGITQSPKYLFRKEGQNVTLSCEQNLNHDAMYWYRQDPGQGLRLIYYSQIVNDFQKGDIAEGYSVSREKKESFPLTVTSAQKNPTAFYLCASSIAGNSYEQYFGPGTRLTVT.

This clone was detected a few times. V and J are TRBV5-1 and TRBJ2-1; 7 bases agree with TRBD2. V dropped 0 bases and J dropped 3; count of bases not matched to a gene: 3. Germline values: CDR1 SGHRS, CDR2 YFSETQ. The CDR3 sequence is 15 residues long. The CDR3 is CASSLEPSGYNEQFF. Here the CDR3 DNA reads TGCGCCAGCAGCTTGGAGCCTAGCGGCTACAATGAGCAGTTCTTC.

The V gene is TRBV9, the J gene TRBJ1-2, with D maybe TRBD1 (5 bases). Germline lookup yields CDR1 SGDLS and CDR2 YYNGEE. Trimming pared 0 bases from V and 3 bases from J, leaving 21 bases between. The CDR3 is made up of 18 amino acids. DNA for the CDR3: TGTGCCAGCAGCGTAGGCTCGGGTGGCGTGGGGCGGCACTATGGCTACACCTTC. Encoded protein: CASSVGSGGVGRHYGYTF.

The J gene is TRBJ2-3, the V gene TRBV2; TRBD2 aligns across 8 bases. The ends lost 7 bases at V and 4 bases at J; junction bases unmatched: 7. Germline values: CDR1 SNHLY, CDR2 FYNNEI. The CDR3 sequence is 14 residues long. The CDR3 DNA reads TGTGCCAGCACCACGGGGGGGCCGCCAGATACGCAGTATTTT. It codes for CASTTGGPPDTQYF.

The rearrangement joins TRBV3-1 (or the pseudogene TRBV3-2) to TRBJ2-3; 7 bases line up with TRBD1. Germline V gene lookup returns CDR1 LGHDT and CDR2 YNNKEL (reference sequence). The CDR3 length is 16 residues. With V trimmed by 1 base and J by 3 bases, 7 bases remained unmatched. The CDR3 loop reads CASSQGPGDSTDTQYF. In nucleotides, the CDR3 is TGTGCCAGCAGCCAAGGTCCCGGGGACAGTACAGATACGCAGTATTTT.

CDR3 sequence: CASSQGQHTEAFF. CDR3 bases: TGTGCCAGCAGCCAGGGACAGCACACTGAAGCTTTCTTT. The genes are TRBV4-2 and TRBJ1-1; TRBD1 matches 7 bases. V shed 3 bases, J shed 3 bases, and the junction held 1 base outside the gene matches. Germline V CDR1 and CDR2: LGHNA, YNFKEQ. The CDR3 extends over 13 amino acids.

The V call is TRBV14, the J call TRBJ1-2; D not resolved. Germline CDR1 reads SGHDN; CDR2 reads FVKESK. V was trimmed by 4 bases and J by 5 bases, leaving 14 bases between them. The length of the CDR3 is 14 residues. The CDR3, as DNA: TGTGCCAGCAGCCCCGGTGTTGGTTCATATGGCTACACCTTC. This sequence encodes CASSPGVGSYGYTF.

The rearrangement uses TRBV3-1 (or the pseudogene TRBV3-2) and TRBJ1-1, with 10 bases fitting TRBD1. CDR3 size: 15 residues. V dropped 4 bases and J dropped 3; count of bases not matched to a gene: 5. Looked up from germline, CDR1 is LGHDT and CDR2 is YNNKEL (reference sequence). The CDR3 DNA sequence: TGTGCCAGCAGCCTGGGGGACAGGGGCTACACTGAAGCTTTCTTT. Its protein product is CASSLGDRGYTEAFF.